This record covers a single T cell receptor (beta chain). Its binding antigen is unknown. These data are taken from a study of CXCR3-negative and CXCR3-positive naive CD8 T cells (dated by TCRdb to between 2018 and 2021). For context, the study as a whole: In total, about 135 million TRB reads were obtained, corresponding to roughly 1.5 +/- 0.3 million reads per library. The TRBV-TRBJ cluster analysis covered naive subsets from 5 donors and memory cells from 3 donors. Diversity and physicochemical repertoire analyses covered under twelve donors pooled from two independent experiments.

What the study reported, not specific to this receptor: Comparably high repertoire diversity was found in both naive subsets, whereas much lower repertoire diversity was found in memory CD8+ T cells. Freshly isolated PBMCs were used for most assays because CXCR3 expression went down partially after cryopreservation. Within the same donor, TRBV-TRBJ usage looked similar between naive CXCR3-negative and CXCR3-positive cells, but memory cells had distinct patterns. Because surface CD5, which has been linked to self-reactivity in mice, was comparable between naive subsets, TCR interaction strength was also inferred from TRB CDR3 physicochemical properties.

Each CD8+ T cell subset was flow-sorted in triplicate, with 250,000 to 350,000 cells per subset placed directly into RLT lysis buffer. Using standard density gradient centrifugation, peripheral blood mononuclear cells were isolated from buffy coats. Total RNA was extracted from sorted cells using an RNeasy Mini Kit. The sequencer listed for this sample is NextSeq 550. The Human TCR Profiling Kit (MiLaboratory) was used to make UMI-labeled 5' RACE TRB cDNA libraries. The full amount of extracted RNA was used for cDNA synthesis, and the full amount of resulting cDNA was used for PCR amplification. Libraries were prepared in parallel with an identical number of PCR cycles. Per the source publication's procedure: About 53,000 +/- 9,400 unique UMI-labeled TRB cDNA molecules per library were extracted with MIGEC and MiXCR, with at least two reads per UMI required. An average of 40,000 +/- 10,000 functional in-frame TRB CDR3 nucleotide clonotypes without stop codons was found per library. After downsampling to 5000 UMI-labeled TRB molecules per sample, diversity metrics such as normalized Shannon-Wiener and Chao1 were calculated in VDJtools. VDJtools was used to calculate clonotype-size-weighted physicochemical properties of the central five CDR3 residues, namely interaction energy, strength, volume and Kidera factor 4. One entry per CDR3 protein sequence results from the TCRdb reprocessing of the reads, with DNA left out. TCRdb assigned the V and J calls; the authors' analysis was not used. This sample's clone table shows about 40,000 distinct CDR3 sequences. Clones ranked in the top ten supply about 8% of the sample.

Counted from cysteine to phenylalanine, this CDR3 has 17 amino acids. Only the protein sequence is given. CDR1 and CDR2 are drawn from the germline V gene: MDHEN, SYDVKM. Recombination joined TRBV28 with TRBJ2-3. The sequencing input was memory CD8+ T cells from blood. The cell subset or site label, as the study defines it: conventional CD8+ memory T cells (TMEM), sorted as controls. The receptor comes from a human donor in good health. Some clones in this sample may be carry-over from other donors' samples. CDR3 sequence: CASSFSLAVASTDTQYF.